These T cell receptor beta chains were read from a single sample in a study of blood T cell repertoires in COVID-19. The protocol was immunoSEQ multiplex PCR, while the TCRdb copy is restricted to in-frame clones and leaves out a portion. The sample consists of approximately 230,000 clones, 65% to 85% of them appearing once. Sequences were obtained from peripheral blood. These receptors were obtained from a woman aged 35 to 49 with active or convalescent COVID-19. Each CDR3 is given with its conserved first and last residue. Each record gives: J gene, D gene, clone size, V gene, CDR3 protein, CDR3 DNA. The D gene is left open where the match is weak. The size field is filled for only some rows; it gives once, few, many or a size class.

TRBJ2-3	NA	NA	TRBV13	CASSLIVQGLHTVHIGEAQYF	TGTGCCAGCAGCTTAATCGTCCAAGGACTGCATACGGTCCATATAGGCGAGGCGCAGTATTTT
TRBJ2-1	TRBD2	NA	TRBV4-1	CASSQGGGAYNEQFF	TGCGCCAGCAGCCAAGGCGGGGGGGCCTACAATGAGCAGTTCTTC
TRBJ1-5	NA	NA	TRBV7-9	CASSPLRGKGPIKPQHF	TGTGCCAGCAGCCCGTTGAGAGGGAAAGGGCCTATCAAGCCCCAGCATTTT
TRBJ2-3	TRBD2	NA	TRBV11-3	CASSFGGESTDTQYF	TGTGCCAGCAGCTTCGGGGGGGAGAGCACAGATACGCAGTATTTT
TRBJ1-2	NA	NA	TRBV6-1	CASKRSAGNYGYTF	TGTGCCAGCAAGAGGTCCGCCGGTAACTATGGCTACACCTTC
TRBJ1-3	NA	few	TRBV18	CASSPPSRGTIYF	TGTGCCAGCTCACCACCGAGTCGGGGCACCATATATTTT
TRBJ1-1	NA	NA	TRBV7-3	CASSLGLSNTEAFF	TGTGCCAGCAGCTTAGGACTTTCGAACACTGAAGCTTTCTTT
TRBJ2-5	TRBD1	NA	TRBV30	CAWSLLQGPQQTQYF	TGTGCCTGGAGCCTTTTACAGGGGCCCCAGCAGACCCAGTACTTC
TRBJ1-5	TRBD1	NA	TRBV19	CASSIDRVQPQHF	TGTGCCAGTAGTATCGACAGGGTACAGCCCCAGCATTTT
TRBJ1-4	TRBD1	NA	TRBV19	CASSATGGGEKLFF	TGTGCCAGTAGTGCGACAGGGGGTGGCGAAAAACTGTTTTTT
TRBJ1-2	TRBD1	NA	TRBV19	CASSANRDRVDLTF	TGTGCCAGTAGTGCTAACCGGGACAGGGTAGATCTGACCTTC
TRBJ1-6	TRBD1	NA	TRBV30	CAWSGRQGNSPLHF	TGTGCCTGGAGCGGGAGACAGGGAAATTCACCCCTCCACTTT
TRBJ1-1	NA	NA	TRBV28	CAGRPGGSVGEAFF	TGTGCCGGGCGGCCCGGGGGAAGTGTAGGTGAAGCTTTCTTT
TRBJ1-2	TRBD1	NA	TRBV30	CAWLRQGQRGGYTF	TGTGCCTGGCTTAGACAGGGGCAAAGAGGTGGCTACACCTTC
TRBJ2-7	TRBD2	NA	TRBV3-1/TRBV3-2	CASSQASSGGHEQYF	TGTGCCAGCAGCCAAGCGTCTAGCGGGGGCCACGAGCAGTACTTC
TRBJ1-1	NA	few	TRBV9	CASSVEGGNTEAFF	TGTGCCAGCAGCGTAGAAGGGGGGAACACTGAAGCTTTCTTT
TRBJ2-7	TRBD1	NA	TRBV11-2	CASSPGTGRGFISYEQYF	TGTGCCAGCAGCCCTGGGACAGGGCGGGGGTTTATCTCCTACGAGCAGTACTTC
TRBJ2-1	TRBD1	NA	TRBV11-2	CASSRDRGNNEQFF	TGTGCCAGCAGTCGGGACAGGGGGAACAATGAGCAGTTCTTC
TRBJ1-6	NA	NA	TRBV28	CASKDGVSNSPLHF	TGTGCCAGCAAAGACGGAGTCTCTAATTCACCCCTCCACTTT
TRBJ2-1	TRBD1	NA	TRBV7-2	CASSLTATGTGANEQFF	TGTGCCAGCAGCTTAACAGCTACCGGGACAGGGGCCAATGAGCAGTTCTTC
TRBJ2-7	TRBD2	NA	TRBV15	CATSRDRASGGERNEQYF	TGTGCCACCAGCAGAGATCGAGCTAGCGGGGGGGAAAGAAACGAGCAGTACTTC
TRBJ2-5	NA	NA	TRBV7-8	CASSLVGIVGETQYF	TGTGCCAGCAGCTTAGTCGGGATCGTTGGTGAGACCCAGTACTTC
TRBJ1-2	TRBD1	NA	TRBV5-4	CASSIGTANYGYTF	TGTGCCAGCAGTATCGGGACAGCTAACTATGGCTACACCTTC
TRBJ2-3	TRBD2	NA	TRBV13	CASSLGRLAGVSDTQYF	TGTGCCAGCAGCTTAGGCCGACTAGCGGGGGTCTCAGATACGCAGTATTTT
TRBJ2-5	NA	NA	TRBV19	CASRGTGEETQYF	TGTGCCAGTAGAGGCACGGGGGAAGAGACCCAGTACTTC
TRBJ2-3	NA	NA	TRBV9	CASSVTRGRDTQYF	TGTGCCAGCAGCGTAACACGGGGTAGAGATACGCAGTATTTT
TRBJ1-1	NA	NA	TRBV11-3	CASSLLMNTEAFF	TGTGCCAGCAGCCTCCTAATGAACACTGAAGCTTTCTTT
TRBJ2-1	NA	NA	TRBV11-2	CASSLGRGRHNEQFF	TGTGCCAGCAGCTTAGGCCGAGGCAGACACAATGAGCAGTTCTTC
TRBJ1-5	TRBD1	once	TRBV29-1	CSATGGVNQPQHF	TGCAGCGCAACAGGGGGGGTGAATCAGCCCCAGCATTTT
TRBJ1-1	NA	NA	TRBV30	CAWRLTDTEAFF	TGTGCCTGGAGACTAACGGACACTGAAGCTTTCTTT
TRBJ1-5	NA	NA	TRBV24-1	CATSDQQGSGQPQHF	TGTGCCACCAGTGATCAACAGGGCTCCGGTCAGCCCCAGCATTTT
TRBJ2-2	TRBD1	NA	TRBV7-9	CASRVQGFGGELFF	TGTGCCAGCAGAGTACAGGGGTTTGGCGGGGAGCTGTTTTTT
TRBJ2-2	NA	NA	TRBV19	CASTGLLGTGELFF	TGTGCCAGCACCGGACTATTGGGTACCGGGGAGCTGTTTTTT
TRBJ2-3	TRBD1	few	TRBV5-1	CASSPGQGLTDTQYF	TGCGCCAGCAGCCCCGGACAGGGTTTGACAGATACGCAGTATTTT
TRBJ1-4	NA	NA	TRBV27	CASSLAGKLFF	TGTGCCAGCAGTTTAGCCGGAAAACTGTTTTTT
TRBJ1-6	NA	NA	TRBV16	CASSSSSPLHF	TGTGCCAGCAGCTCGTCCTCACCCCTCCACTTT
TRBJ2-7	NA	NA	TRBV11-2	CASSFTGTYEQYF	TGTGCCAGCAGCTTCACAGGTACCTACGAGCAGTACTTC
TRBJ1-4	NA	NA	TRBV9	CASSANLRAGEKLFF	TGTGCCAGCAGCGCCAATTTGAGGGCTGGGGAAAAACTGTTTTTT
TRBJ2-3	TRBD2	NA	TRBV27	CASSFSGGRRDTQYF	TGTGCCAGCAGTTTTTCGGGGGGGAGACGAGATACGCAGTATTTT
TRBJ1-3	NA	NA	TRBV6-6	CASSTGSGAGNTIYF	TGTGCCAGCAGTACCGGGTCCGGGGCTGGAAACACCATATATTTT
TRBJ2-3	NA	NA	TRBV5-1	CASTTRSPPDTQYF	TGCGCCAGCACCACTAGATCGCCCCCAGATACGCAGTATTTT
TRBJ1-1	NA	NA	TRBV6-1	CASSEPWARVDRTEAFF	TGTGCCAGCAGTGAACCCTGGGCCAGGGTAGACAGAACTGAAGCTTTCTTT
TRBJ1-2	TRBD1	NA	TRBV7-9	CASSSNRQGMRGGYTF	TGTGCCAGCAGCTCAAACCGACAGGGTATGCGAGGTGGCTACACCTTC
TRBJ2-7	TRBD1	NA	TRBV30	CAWGRQGMYEQYF	TGTGCCTGGGGACGACAGGGGATGTACGAGCAGTACTTC
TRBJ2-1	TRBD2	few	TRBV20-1	CSASPGTSGDNEQFF	TGCAGTGCTAGTCCCGGGACTAGCGGCGACAATGAGCAGTTCTTC
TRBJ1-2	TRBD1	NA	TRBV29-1	CSVDEGARRYTF	TGCAGCGTTGATGAGGGGGCGCGACGCTACACCTTC
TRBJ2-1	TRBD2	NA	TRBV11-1	CASSPFMGGMYNEQFF	TGTGCCAGCAGCCCCTTTATGGGGGGGATGTACAATGAGCAGTTCTTC
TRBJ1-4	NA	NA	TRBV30	CAWSRGSSGEKLFF	TGTGCCTGGAGTCGCGGGTCCTCAGGCGAAAAACTGTTTTTT
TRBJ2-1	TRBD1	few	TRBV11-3	CASSLRGQGRDEQFF	TGTGCCAGCAGCTTAAGGGGACAGGGGAGGGATGAGCAGTTCTTC
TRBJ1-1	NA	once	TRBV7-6	CASSPRLVNTEAFF	TGTGCCAGCAGCCCCCGACTGGTGAACACTGAAGCTTTCTTT
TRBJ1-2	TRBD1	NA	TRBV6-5	CASSYSPGQGSGYTF	TGTGCCAGCAGTTACTCACCGGGACAGGGATCTGGCTACACCTTC